The 30 T cell receptor beta chains below all came from one sample that was sequenced in a study of blood T cells in healthy people across ages. A second about 7 to 12 cycle PCR used barcoded and J-beta primers. TCRdb ran MiXCR on the 5' RACE reads and lists one entry per CDR3 protein. The sample carries 1.5 million to 2 million distinct CDR3 sequences, 49% recorded once. The sequencing input was blood. The receptors were sampled from a woman aged 40 to 49 in good health.

J is TRBJ2-5 and V is TRBV20-1; D is undetermined. The V end lost 0 bases, the J end lost 6 bases, and 11 bases lay between the germline ends. In germline, CDR1 is DFQATT, CDR2 SNEGSKA (reference sequence). This CDR3 has 13 amino acids. DNA of the CDR3: TGCAGTGCTAGAGATACAGTGGTCCAGACCCAGTACTTC. This gives the protein CSARDTVVQTQYF.

A word on this clonotype: Mismatch with germline at one junction end may stem from a read error. This chain uses TRBV19 with TRBJ2-1; the match to TRBD2 covers 14 bases. The CDR3 extends over 16 amino acids. Germline CDR1 reads LNHDA; CDR2 reads SQIVND (reference sequence). This CDR3 is CASSGTSGGSNNEQFF. In DNA, the CDR3 is TGTGCCAGTAGTGGGACTAGCGGGGGCTCCAACAATGAGCAGTTCTTC.

J is TRBJ2-3 and V is TRBV5-1, with D tentatively TRBD2 (6 bases). Germline assignment: CDR1 SGHRS and CDR2 YFSETQ. The CDR3 extends over 15 amino acids. The germline V and J ends were trimmed by 5 bases and 0 bases, with 13 bases remaining between them. CDR3 DNA sequence: TGCGCCAGCAGGCGGGACTTGGCGAGCACAGATACGCAGTATTTT. Protein: CASRRDLASTDTQYF.

The chain uses TRBV5-5 and TRBJ2-5; D not resolved. The ends were cut back, 4 bases at V and 1 base at J, with 11 bases in the middle. The CDR3 length is 14 residues. Per germline, CDR1 SGHKS and CDR2 YYEKEE (reference sequence). Here the CDR3 reads CASSKGPSQETQYF. CDR3 coding DNA: TGTGCCAGCAGCAAAGGACCAAGCCAAGAGACCCAGTACTTC.

This chain joins TRBV25-1 and TRBJ1-6; D may be TRBD1 (5 bases). The CDR3 loop spans 16 amino acids. V was trimmed by 1 base and J by 7 bases, leaving 14 bases between them. Germline CDR1 MGHDK, CDR2 SYGVNS. As DNA, the CDR3 is TGTGCCAGCAGTGAATTTCGGGGGGTGGCGAATTCACCCCTCCACTTT. It translates to CASSEFRGVANSPLHF.

This chain joins TRBV12-3 or TRBV12-4 and TRBJ2-1; 9 bases line up with TRBD2. The J segment lost 7 bases and the V segment lost 6 bases, leaving 25 bases of the junction unmatched. The CDR3 has 20 amino acids. The CDR3 DNA reads as TGTGCCAGCAGCCCGAGCCTCTCCTGGCGGGGGGGCCGAGTTTGGAATGAGCAGTTCTTC. Protein: CASSPSLSWRGGRVWNEQFF.

The chain combines TRBV12-3 or TRBV12-4 with TRBJ2-3; 8 bases map to TRBD2. V gave up 2 bases and J gave up 0 bases; unmatched junction bases: 4. CDR3 length: 16 amino acids. The CDR3 loop is CASSLIRGGSTDTQYF. The CDR3 bases are TGTGCCAGCAGTTTAATACGGGGGGGAAGCACAGATACGCAGTATTTT.

The rearrangement links TRBV15 to TRBJ2-3; 7 nucleotides match TRBD1. There are 16 residues in the CDR3. Looked up from germline, CDR1 is LNHNV and CDR2 is YYDKDF (reference sequence). The trim removed 2 bases at V and 2 bases at J, leaving 7 bases unmatched. This chain's CDR3 is CATSRRDSGFTDTQYF. The CDR3 DNA is TGTGCCACCAGCAGAAGGGACAGCGGTTTCACAGATACGCAGTATTTT.

The chain uses TRBV7-9 and TRBJ2-5, with 8 bases identical to TRBD1. Germline V lookup: CDR1 SEHNR, CDR2 FQNEAQ (reference sequence). Trimming at V came to 3 bases and at J to 0 bases, leaving 12 bases not matched to a gene. CDR3 size: 18 residues. The DNA for the CDR3 is TGTGCCAGCAGCTTCGCCAATGGACAGGGAGAGTACCAAGAGACCCAGTACTTC. It translates to CASSFANGQGEYQETQYF.

Of note for this clonotype: One junction end does not reproduce the germline sequence, and a read error may be involved. The chain carries TRBV7-7 and TRBJ2-5; the match to TRBD2 covers 7 bases. CDR1 and CDR2 (germline): SSHAT, FNYEAQ (reference sequence). The CDR3 spans 15 residues. CDR3 DNA sequence: TGTGCTAGCAGCACAACGACTAGCAGTAAAGAGACCCAGTACTTC. This translates into CASSTTTSSKETQYF.

The J gene is TRBJ2-5, the V gene TRBV7-9; the D gene could be TRBD1 or TRBD2 (6 bases each). The J call is in doubt because the DNA end fits TRBJ2-7 better. Germline V gene data show CDR1 as SEHNR and CDR2 as FQNEAQ (reference sequence). The CDR3 length is 14 residues. CDR3 sequence reads: CASSLRGTNYEQYF. The CDR3 nucleotides read TGTGCCAGCAGCTTACGGGGGACAAACTACGAGCAGTACTTC.

This chain joins TRBV5-6 and TRBJ1-4, with TRBD1 as a possible D gene (5 bases). Germline-derived CDR1 and CDR2 are SGHDT and YYEEEE. V gave up 6 bases and J gave up 1 base, with 13 bases separating them. CDR3 length: 15 residues. CDR3 sequence: CASKQGEVTNEKLFF. Here the CDR3 DNA reads TGTGCCAGCAAGCAGGGTGAAGTAACTAATGAAAAACTGTTTTTT.

This clonotype was seen a few times. V usage is TRBV12-3 or TRBV12-4 and J usage is TRBJ1-2; D not resolved. The CDR3 is 17 residues long. V was clipped by 5 bases and J by 3 bases, with 22 bases between them. The CDR3 DNA reads TGTGCCAGCAGTGCGGGTCGAGGGTGGGCCGCTCACTATGGCTACACCTTC. Protein: CASSAGRGWAAHYGYTF.

The V and J genes are TRBV6-5 and TRBJ2-3, with D possibly matching TRBD1 (6 bases). CDR3 length equals 16 residues. Trimming removed 0 bases from V and 4 bases from J, with 14 bases in between. The germline gives CDR1 MNHEY, CDR2 SVGAGI. The CDR3 DNA is TGTGCCAGCAGTTACTCGAACAGGGATAGGGCAGATACGCAGTATTTT. Translating it yields CASSYSNRDRADTQYF.

The chain couples TRBV24-1 to TRBJ2-3, with a weak D call TRBD2 (5 bases). Germline CDR1 reads KGHDR; CDR2 reads SFDVKD. V was pared by 5 bases and J by 3 bases, with 17 bases between. The CDR3 has 16 amino acids. CDR3 protein: CATSGLGEEGTDTQYF. The DNA of the CDR3 is TGTGCCACCAGTGGATTGGGAGAGGAAGGGACAGATACGCAGTATTTT.

The chain links TRBV24-1 to TRBJ2-1; unclear D gene. Germline values: CDR1 KGHDR, CDR2 SFDVKD. The CDR3 runs to 14 residues. Trimming removed 5 bases at V and 9 bases at J, with 16 bases between. CDR3 sequence (DNA): TGTGCCACCAGTGCCCCCGGTCCCTCGGCTGAGCAGTTCTTC. Translation gives CATSAPGPSAEQFF.

This clonotype was seen only a few times. V and J are TRBV7-2 and TRBJ2-5, with 11 positions matching TRBD2. This CDR3 spans 17 amino acids. With V trimmed by 5 bases and J by 2 bases, 10 bases remained unmatched. Germline assignment: CDR1 SGHTA and CDR2 FQGNSA. The CDR3 spells CASSQTPPSGGQETQYF. The CDR3 bases are TGTGCCAGCAGCCAGACACCCCCTAGCGGGGGGCAAGAGACCCAGTACTTC.

In DNA, the CDR3 is TGTGCCAGCAGTTCCATCCGACAAGGAAGCAATCAGCCCCAGCATTTT. Its protein product is CASSSIRQGSNQPQHF. The chain links TRBV6-5 to TRBJ1-5; no reliable D call. The V end lost 4 bases, the J end lost 1 base, and 14 bases lay between the germline ends. This CDR3 is 16 amino acids long. Per germline, CDR1 MNHEY and CDR2 SVGAGI.

This sequence joins TRBV7-9 and TRBJ2-3, with 12 positions matching TRBD2. CDR3 length: 16 amino acids. The germline gives CDR1 SEHNR, CDR2 FQNEAQ (reference sequence). After removal of 1 base from V and 6 bases from J, the junction contained 5 bases not matched to a gene. As DNA, the CDR3 is TGTGCCAGCAGCTTAGACCTAGCGGGGGGGCCGGATACGCAGTATTTT. It yields the protein CASSLDLAGGPDTQYF.

This clonotype has more than one count but fewer than ten. The chain employs TRBV20-1 and TRBJ2-1, with 9 bases lining up with TRBD2. V shed 1 base and J 7 bases; nucleotides not matched to a gene: 5. Germline loops: CDR1 DFQATT, CDR2 SNEGSKA (reference sequence). The CDR3 has 14 amino acids. CDR3 bases: TGCAGTGCTAGAGTTTTGCTAGCGGGGAATGAGCAGTTCTTC. Residues: CSARVLLAGNEQFF.

This clonotype was seen only once. This rearrangement joins TRBV6-6 to TRBJ2-4; TRBD2 matches 12 bases. The J segment lost 1 base and the V segment lost 7 bases, leaving 5 bases of the junction unmatched. The CDR3 runs 16 residues. Germline V gene lookup returns CDR1 MNHNY and CDR2 SVGAGI (reference sequence). The CDR3 region has the DNA TGTGCCAGCAACCCTAGCGGGGGGGAGGCCAAAAACATTCAGTACTTC. It codes for CASNPSGGEAKNIQYF.

There are many counts of this clonotype. The rearrangement links TRBV3-1 to TRBJ1-2; no clear D gene. V lost 1 base to trimming and J lost 5 bases, with 11 bases between them. CDR1 is LGHDT, CDR2 YNNKEL, per germline (reference sequence). This CDR3 has 14 residues. In nucleotides, the CDR3 is TGTGCCAGCAGCCAAGTATCGGGGAAGTATGGCTACACCTTC. Amino acids: CASSQVSGKYGYTF.

This clonotype appeared a few times. The chain recombines TRBV5-1 with TRBJ2-7, with D possibly matching TRBD1 (6 bases). The CDR3 runs to 15 residues. V lost 1 base and J lost 3, with 14 bases in between. Germline V gene lookup returns CDR1 SGHRS and CDR2 YFSETQ. The CDR3 DNA sequence: TGCGCCAGCAGCTTGACCAGGACAGAGAACTACGAGCAGTACTTC. Residues: CASSLTRTENYEQYF.

The chain uses TRBV5-1 and TRBJ2-3; weak D call: TRBD2 (6 bases). CDR1 is SGHRS, CDR2 YFSETQ, per germline. Trimming removed 0 bases from V and 4 bases from J, with 15 bases in between. The CDR3 totals 16 residues. The CDR3 region has the DNA TGCGCCAGCAGCTTGGAAAGGGGAGGCTCCCCAGATACGCAGTATTTT. Its translation: CASSLERGGSPDTQYF.

The count of this clonotype is one. This sequence joins TRBV27 and TRBJ1-2, with D tentatively TRBD1 (6 bases). CDR1 and CDR2 (germline): MNHEY, SMNVEV (reference sequence). The CDR3 runs to 15 residues. Trimming took 7 bases from V and 6 from J, leaving 21 bases between them. The CDR3 nucleotides read TGTGCCAGCAAATGGACCCTAGGGGCAGGGGATGGCTACACCTTC. Residues: CASKWTLGAGDGYTF.

This clonotype turned up a few times. The rearrangement uses TRBV12-3 or TRBV12-4 and TRBJ2-5; D remains unclear. There are 14 residues in the CDR3. Trimming removed 3 bases at V and 0 bases at J, with 8 bases between. The chain's CDR3 is CASSLRSNQETQYF. CDR3 DNA sequence: TGTGCCAGCAGTTTGAGGAGCAACCAAGAGACCCAGTACTTC.

This clonotype was seen a few times. The rearrangement links TRBV10-3 to TRBJ2-7; D is possibly TRBD1 (5 bases). The CDR3 has 13 amino acids. V was shortened by 5 bases and J by 2 bases, with 10 bases between the two germline ends. Germline CDR1 and CDR2: ENHRY and SYGVKD. The CDR3 DNA reads TGTGCCATCAGTCAAGACAGCACCTACGAGCAGTACTTC. Protein: CAISQDSTYEQYF.

This chain links TRBV6-1 with TRBJ2-7; no clear D. Trimming removed 5 bases from V and 4 bases from J, with 12 bases in between. This CDR3 contains 13 residues. Germline V gene lookup returns CDR1 MNHNS and CDR2 SASEGT. CDR3 DNA sequence: TGTGCCAGCAGTCCAGCCCGGTTATACGAGCAGTACTTC. As protein: CASSPARLYEQYF.

This clonotype was observed a handful of times. The chain carries TRBV6-5 and TRBJ2-3; 8 nucleotides align to TRBD1. The CDR3 covers 15 residues. Per germline, CDR1 MNHEY and CDR2 SVGAGI. V trimming: 7 bases; J trimming: 0 bases; junction bases outside the gene matches: 6. The chain's CDR3 is CASNKDRASTDTQYF. CDR3 nucleotide sequence: TGTGCCAGCAACAAGGACAGGGCTAGCACAGATACGCAGTATTTT.

This clonotype was detected only a few times. This rearrangement joins TRBV6-5 to TRBJ2-7; TRBD1 matches at 12 bases. The length of the CDR3 is 14 residues. The junction had 7 bases not matched to a gene; V was cut back by 7 bases and J by 6 bases. In germline, CDR1 is MNHEY, CDR2 SVGAGI. The CDR3 spells CASNNRDRGLEQYF. The DNA for the CDR3 is TGTGCCAGCAATAACCGGGACAGGGGGCTCGAGCAGTACTTC.